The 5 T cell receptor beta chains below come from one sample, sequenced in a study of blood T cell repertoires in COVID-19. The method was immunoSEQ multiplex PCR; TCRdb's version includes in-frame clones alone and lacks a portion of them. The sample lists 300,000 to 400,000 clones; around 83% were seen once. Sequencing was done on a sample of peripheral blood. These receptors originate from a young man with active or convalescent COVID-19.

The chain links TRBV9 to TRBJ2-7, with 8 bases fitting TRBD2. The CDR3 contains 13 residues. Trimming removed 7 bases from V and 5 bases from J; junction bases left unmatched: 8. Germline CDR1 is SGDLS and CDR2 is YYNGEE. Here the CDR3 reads CASGRREVDEQYF. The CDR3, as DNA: TGTGCCAGCGGGCGGCGGGAGGTGGACGAGCAGTACTTC.

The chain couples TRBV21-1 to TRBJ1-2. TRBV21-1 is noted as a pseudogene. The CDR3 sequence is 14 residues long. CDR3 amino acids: CASSLSAGEDGYTF. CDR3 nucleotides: TGTGCCAGCAGCCTATCCGCGGGGGAAGATGGCTACACCTTC.

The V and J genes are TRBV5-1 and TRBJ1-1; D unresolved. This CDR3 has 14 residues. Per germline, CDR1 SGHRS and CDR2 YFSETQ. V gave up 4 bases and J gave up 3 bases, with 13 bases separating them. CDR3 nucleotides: TGCGCCAGCAGCCAAGAGTCCGCCGACACTGAAGCTTTCTTT. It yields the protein CASSQESADTEAFF.

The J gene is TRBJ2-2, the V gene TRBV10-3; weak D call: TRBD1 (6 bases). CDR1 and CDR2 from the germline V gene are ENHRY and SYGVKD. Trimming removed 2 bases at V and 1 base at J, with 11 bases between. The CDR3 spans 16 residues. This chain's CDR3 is CAISEQGTGNTGELFF. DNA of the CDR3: TGTGCCATCAGTGAGCAGGGGACGGGGAACACCGGGGAGCTGTTTTTT.

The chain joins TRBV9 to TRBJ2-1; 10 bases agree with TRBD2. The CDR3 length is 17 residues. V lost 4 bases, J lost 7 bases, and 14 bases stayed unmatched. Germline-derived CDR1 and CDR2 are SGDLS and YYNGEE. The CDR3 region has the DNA TGTGCCAGCAGCCCCACGGACAGCGGGAGGGAGAGGAATGAGCAGTTCTTC. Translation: CASSPTDSGRERNEQFF.